One sample yielded the 21 T cell receptor beta chains listed below, sequenced in a study of T cell responses to AZD1222 COVID-19 vaccine. Method: immunoSEQ multiplex PCR; TCRdb's copy keeps in-frame clones and lacks some. The data contain approximately 120,000 clones, 88% of them singletons. The sequenced sample was peripheral blood, obtained on day 0 of AZD1222 vaccination. The receptors derive from an adult in good health.

This chain links TRBV5-1 with TRBJ2-3, with TRBD2 identical over 11 bases. Germline CDR1 is SGHRS and CDR2 is YFSETQ. J gave up 2 bases and V 0 bases, and 11 bases lay outside the gene matches. The CDR3 consists of 19 residues. The CDR3 region has the DNA TGCGCCAGCAGCTTGGATCCTGGACTAGCGGGCCAAGACACAGATACGCAGTATTTT. It encodes CASSLDPGLAGQDTDTQYF.

V gene TRBV28 combines with J gene TRBJ1-2, with 8 bases lining up with TRBD1. Germline V lookup: CDR1 MDHEN, CDR2 SYDVKM. Losses at the gene ends were 6 bases for V and 7 bases for J; bases not matched to a gene: 10. This CDR3 region has 14 residues. The CDR3 spells CASRSPQGASGYTF. The CDR3, as DNA: TGTGCCAGCAGAAGTCCGCAGGGGGCTAGTGGCTACACCTTC.

The V and J genes are TRBV30 and TRBJ1-5; D call uncertain. CDR3 size: 13 residues. Per the germline V gene, CDR1 is GTSNPN and CDR2 is SVGIG (reference sequence). V was clipped by 8 bases and J by 0 bases, with 11 bases between them. The CDR3 nucleotides are TGTGCCCTGAGGGCAGATAGCAATCAGCCCCAGCATTTT. Translation gives CALRADSNQPQHF.

This rearrangement joins TRBV29-1 to TRBJ1-2, with D hard to call. The CDR3 consists of 14 residues. V lost 6 bases and J 2 bases, leaving 16 bases between the germline ends. CDR1 is SQVTM, CDR2 ANQGSEA, per germline. The CDR3 protein is CSVSEGGSNYGYTF. The DNA of the CDR3 is TGCAGCGTCTCAGAGGGAGGGTCCAACTATGGCTACACCTTC.

This clone has more than one count but fewer than ten. V gene TRBV19 combines with J gene TRBJ1-3; D is undetermined. Germline CDR1 LNHDA, CDR2 SQIVND (reference sequence). The CDR3 totals 16 residues. V dropped 3 bases and J dropped 0 bases, with 12 bases sitting between them. DNA of the CDR3: TGTGCCAGTAGTATTGAACACACCGACTCTGGAAACACCATATATTTT. Its translation is CASSIEHTDSGNTIYF.

The chain carries TRBV19 and TRBJ2-5; a weak D match, TRBD2 (7 bases). CDR3 length equals 15 residues. Trimming shortened V by 7 bases and J by 4 bases, and 19 bases separated the two germline ends. The germline V gene encodes CDR1 LNHDA and CDR2 SQIVND (reference sequence). The CDR3: CASTISGGPRETQYF. The DNA of the CDR3 is TGTGCCAGTACGATCTCCGGGGGGCCAAGAGAGACCCAGTACTTC.

This chain connects TRBV20-1 to TRBJ2-2; D unclear. CDR3 length: 14 residues. Trimming removed 3 bases from V and 5 bases from J, with 13 bases in between. Germline V gene lookup returns CDR1 DFQATT and CDR2 SNEGSKA (reference sequence). CDR3 coding DNA: TGCAGTGCTAGTAAAGAAAGGTTAACCGGGGAGCTGTTTTTT. This codes for CSASKERLTGELFF.

The chain has TRBV18 and TRBJ1-6, with 8 nucleotides matching TRBD1. J was trimmed by 7 bases and V by 6 bases; bases with no gene match: 5. The CDR3 loop spans 14 amino acids. The germline CDR1 and CDR2 sequences are KGHSH and LQKENI. The CDR3 DNA reads as TGTGCCAGCTCTCCGGGACAGGAAAATTCACCCCTCCACTTT. It translates to CASSPGQENSPLHF.

This clone was detected only once. This rearrangement joins TRBV11-1 to TRBJ2-3, with D possibly being TRBD2 (6 bases). CDR1 is SGHAT, CDR2 FQDESV, per germline (reference sequence). This CDR3 spans 14 amino acids. V dropped 6 bases and J dropped 0 bases, with 10 bases sitting between them. Written as DNA, the CDR3 is TGTGCCAGCAGGGGACTGTTTAGCACAGATACGCAGTATTTT. Its translation is CASRGLFSTDTQYF.

This chain uses TRBV2 with TRBJ1-2, with D unclear. The CDR3 sequence is 14 residues long. Trimming took 0 bases from V and 0 from J, leaving 5 bases between them. Germline V gene data show CDR1 as SNHLY and CDR2 as FYNNEI. The chain's CDR3 is CASSEAGANYGYTF. The CDR3 DNA follows: TGTGCCAGCAGTGAAGCTGGAGCTAACTATGGCTACACCTTC.

This clone was seen more than once but under ten times. V is TRBV30 and J is TRBJ2-7; D remains unclear. The CDR3 spans 11 residues. Germline CDR1 is GTSNPN and CDR2 is SVGIG (reference sequence). Trimming shortened V by 1 base and J by 6 bases, and 7 bases separated the two germline ends. CDR3 in DNA: TGTGCCTGGAGTGCCTCCACCGAGCAGTACTTC. It is translated as CAWSASTEQYF.

This chain uses TRBV2 with TRBJ1-3; a weak D match, TRBD1 (5 bases). CDR3 length: 15 residues. V lost 6 bases, J lost 6 bases, and 18 bases lay in between. Germline CDR1 reads SNHLY; CDR2 reads FYNNEI. CDR3 bases: TGTGCCAGCAGCCCCTTTCGGGGGTTGGCAAACACCATATATTTT. It yields the protein CASSPFRGLANTIYF.

The rearrangement joins TRBV5-4 to TRBJ2-1; possibly TRBD2 for D (5 bases). This CDR3 has 15 amino acids. V gave up 4 bases and J gave up 5 bases, with 16 bases separating them. Germline assignment: CDR1 SGHNT and CDR2 YYREEE (reference sequence). The CDR3 nucleotides are TGTGCCAGCAGCAGAAGCGGCACTGCCGACAATGAGCAGTTCTTC. This translates into CASSRSGTADNEQFF.

The genes are TRBV11-2 and TRBJ2-7; perhaps TRBD1 as D (6 bases). Germline CDR1 SGHAT, CDR2 FQNNGV. Trimming cost V 5 bases and J 2 bases, with 16 bases left between them. The length of the CDR3 is 15 residues. The CDR3 DNA sequence: TGTGCCAGCAGCGACCTCGGACAGCGCGCCTACGAGCAGTACTTC. This codes for CASSDLGQRAYEQYF.

The V gene is TRBV14, the J gene TRBJ1-2; 7 bases align to TRBD1. Germline CDR1 and CDR2: SGHDN and FVKESK. This CDR3 comprises 20 residues. The trim removed 4 bases at V and 0 bases at J, leaving 20 bases unmatched. In DNA form, the CDR3 reads TGTGCCAGCAGCCCTGTACTAGTCGCCGACAGGGCCATTACTAACTATGGCTACACCTTC. Residues: CASSPVLVADRAITNYGYTF.

The rearrangement links TRBV3-1 (or the pseudogene TRBV3-2) to TRBJ1-2, with a weak D call TRBD1 (5 bases). The CDR3 loop spans 15 amino acids. Trimming removed 0 bases at V and 8 bases at J, with 16 bases between. Germline V gives CDR1 LGHDT, CDR2 YNNKEL (reference sequence). The CDR3: CASSQDVAGSGGYTF. Here the CDR3 DNA reads TGTGCCAGCAGCCAAGATGTGGCAGGCTCAGGGGGCTACACCTTC.

This chain uses TRBV9 with TRBJ1-4; maybe TRBD1 (5 bases). V lost 3 bases to trimming and J lost 7 bases, with 19 bases between them. The CDR3 totals 16 residues. CDR1 SGDLS and CDR2 YYNGEE come from the germline V gene. CDR3 residues: CASSALQGVSGEKLFF. Written as DNA, the CDR3 is TGTGCCAGCAGCGCCCTCCAAGGGGTTTCTGGTGAAAAACTGTTTTTT.

This clone was picked up one time. V and J are TRBV11-2 and TRBJ2-3; 7 bases align to TRBD2. This CDR3 is 15 amino acids long. Germline lookup yields CDR1 SGHAT and CDR2 FQNNGV. Unmatched junction bases numbered 7, after V lost 5 bases and J lost 2 bases. The chain's CDR3 is CASSPGGPSTDTQYF. CDR3 DNA sequence: TGTGCCAGCAGCCCGGGAGGTCCTTCCACAGATACGCAGTATTTT.

The chain has TRBV5-6 and TRBJ2-3; D is undetermined. V lost 2 bases to trimming and J lost 6 bases, with 7 bases between them. From germline, CDR1 is SGHDT and CDR2 YYEEEE. The CDR3 is 12 amino acids. The CDR3 sequence is CASSFSFDTQYF. The CDR3, as DNA: TGTGCCAGCAGCTTTTCGTTTGATACGCAGTATTTT.

This chain joins TRBV7-6 and TRBJ1-2, with a weak D call TRBD1 (6 bases). V lost 1 base and J lost 5, with 14 bases in between. The germline V gene has CDR1 SGHVS and CDR2 FNYEAQ. This CDR3 is built from 15 residues. CDR3 region: CASSLDAGAGYGYTF. In DNA form, the CDR3 reads TGTGCCAGCAGCTTAGATGCGGGGGCGGGTTATGGCTACACCTTC.

The V call is TRBV10-3, the J call TRBJ2-1; unclear D gene. The CDR3 is 12 amino acids. In germline, CDR1 is ENHRY, CDR2 SYGVKD. Trimming cost V 3 bases and J 8 bases, with 8 bases left between them. Here the CDR3 DNA reads TGTGCCATCAGTGATAGAGGCCATGAGCAGTTCTTC. Its translation: CAISDRGHEQFF.